These 8 T cell receptor beta chains were all obtained from the same sample, sequenced in a study of tumor-infiltrating lymphocytes in primary liver carcinoma. A primer in the constant region served to generate TCR beta cDNA from about 480 ng of total RNA. Researchers made the TCR beta libraries by running three nested multiplex PCR rounds with slightly modified ARM-PCR. Running approximately 10 cycles apiece, the first two PCR rounds relied on TRBV1-TRBV30 forward primers together with a C-beta reverse primer. MiXCR was run by TCRdb on the multiplex PCR reads, yielding one entry per CDR3 protein. This sample carries approximately 92,000 distinct CDR3 sequences, approximately 71% of them seen once, and the ten largest clones take over 7.5%. Extraction of RNA together with DNA used roughly 20-33 mg of unsorted bulk tissue. The sequencing input was liver tumor tissue from sampling region 5. Sample subset: tumor region T5, tumor centre. These receptors were collected from a woman aged 60-75 years with primary liver carcinoma and hepatitis B virus infection.

Regarding this clonotype: Relative to the germline gene, one junction end is altered; a read error may explain this. CDR3 protein: CAMSPGRETFF. Here the CDR3 DNA reads TGTGCCATGAGCCCGGGCCGTGAAACTTTCTTT. This chain uses TRBV7-9 with TRBJ1-1; D is ambiguous. The CDR3 contains 11 residues. CDR1 is SEHNR, CDR2 FQNEAQ, per germline (reference sequence).

The chain has TRBV6-5 and TRBJ2-5; the D is unclear. The germline V gene encodes CDR1 MNHEY and CDR2 SVGAGI. Deletions cut 5 bases from V and 11 bases from J, with 18 bases between. This CDR3 is 13 amino acids long. The DNA for the CDR3 is TGTGCCAGCAGTGGATCCGCGAGTCATGAGCAGTACTTC. Protein: CASSGSASHEQYF.

As for this clonotype: A much larger clone lies one base from this, so it may be a read error. The chain carries TRBV29-1 and TRBJ2-3; D call uncertain. The CDR3 sequence is 14 residues long. Germline V gives CDR1 SQVTM, CDR2 ANQGSEA. The V gene lost 3 bases and the J gene lost 1 base, with 11 bases spanning the gap. In DNA, the CDR3 is TGCAGCGTTGATGGTCCAGAGGGCACAGATACGCAGTATTTT. It is translated as CSVDGPEGTDTQYF.

This clonotype was seen more than once but under ten times. The genes are TRBV27 and TRBJ2-3; D may be TRBD2 (6 bases). In germline, CDR1 is MNHEY, CDR2 SMNVEV (reference sequence). The CDR3 spans 17 residues. V was pared by 0 bases and J by 2 bases, with 15 bases between. The chain's CDR3 is CASSLSVRESHTDTQYF. CDR3 nucleotide sequence: TGTGCCAGCAGTTTATCAGTCCGGGAGTCTCACACAGATACGCAGTATTTT.

This clonotype has just one count. Compared with germline, one end of the junction differs, possibly owing to a read error. This CDR3 reads CASRSNSYERYF. Written as DNA, the CDR3 is TGTGCAAGCAGATCGAACAGCTACGAGCGGTACTTC. This chain joins TRBV11-2 and TRBJ2-7; D is ambiguous. This CDR3 region has 12 residues. CDR1 and CDR2 from the germline V gene are SGHAT and FQNNGV.

Concerning this clonotype itself: The junction departs from germline at one end; a sequencing error may be responsible. The chain couples TRBV11-2 to TRBJ2-1; 12 nucleotides agree with TRBD2. Germline CDR1 reads SGHAT; CDR2 reads FQNNGV. The CDR3 totals 17 residues. The CDR3 sequence: CASSRRLAGVPGDEQFF. The CDR3 bases are TGTGCTAGCAGCAGGAGACTAGCGGGAGTGCCGGGGGATGAACAGTTCTTC.

The V call is TRBV28, the J call TRBJ2-7; perhaps TRBD2 as D (6 bases). Per germline, CDR1 MDHEN and CDR2 SYDVKM. V was shortened by 3 bases and J by 3 bases, with 9 bases between the two germline ends. This CDR3 has 13 amino acids. The DNA of the CDR3 is TGTGCCAGCAGTTTGTCGGGGGTCTACGAGCAGTACTTC. It translates to CASSLSGVYEQYF.

The sample holds a few counts of this clonotype. Possible read error: a much larger clone is one base away. The chain has TRBV5-4 and TRBJ2-1; possible D gene TRBD2, 6 bases. The length of the CDR3 is 16 residues. The germline V gene has CDR1 SGHNT and CDR2 YYREEE (reference sequence). As DNA, the CDR3 is TGTGCCGGCAGCAAACCTAGCGCCAGCTCCTACAATGAGCAGTTCTTC. Amino acid sequence: CAGSKPSASSYNEQFF.